Here is one T cell receptor beta chain with its context. Germline V gene data show CDR1 as MNHEY and CDR2 as SVGAGI. Trimming removed 7 bases from V and 4 bases from J; junction bases left unmatched: 10. CDR3 length: 15 residues. The data were taken from a study of blood T cell repertoires in COVID-19. Overall study: Specimens from acute and convalescent COVID-19 originated in the United States, Italy and Spain. PBMCs, B-cell-depleted T cells, or T cells provided the cDNA or gDNA that made up the material.

Assay used: immunoSEQ multiplex PCR; TCRdb lists only in-frame clones, some missing. The repertoire consists of about 170,000 clones, with around nine tenths occurring once and the leading ten covering roughly 3%. This sequence was found in a man between 65 and 85 years old with acute or convalescent COVID-19. Sequencing input: peripheral blood. The chain employs TRBV6-5 and TRBJ2-5, with TRBD2 identical over 9 bases. This chain's CDR3 is CASIPAGGGRETQYF. Written as DNA, the CDR3 is TGTGCCAGCATCCCCGCGGGGGGGGGCCGAGAGACCCAGTACTTC.